These 2 T cell receptor beta chains were sequenced from one sample in a study of regulatory T cells in long-lasting Graves disease. Arm-PCR of CDR3 regions and iRepertoire HTBI primers were the basis on which TCR beta libraries were built. TCRdb fed the multiplex PCR reads into MiXCR, producing one record per CDR3 protein. The data contain more than 300,000 distinct CDR3 sequences, about 20% of them singletons. Time point specified: persistent/refractory GD, antithyroid drugs over 5 years with positive TRAb. The TCR library used RNA extracted from PBMCs. The sample in question was peripheral blood mononuclear cells (PBMCs), obtained when the disease was refractory, from a patient treated with antithyroid drugs. Receptor source: a female donor with Graves disease.

About this clonotype itself: This may arise from a read error, as a much more abundant clone is one base away. The conserved closing phenylalanine or tryptophan is absent in this CDR3, likely reflecting a read error. The V call is TRBV5-1, the J call TRBJ1-1, with D possibly being TRBD1 (6 bases). The CDR3 covers 14 residues. Germline values: CDR1 SGHRS, CDR2 YFSETQ. V was shortened by 4 bases and J by 0 bases, with 10 bases between the two germline ends. CDR3 sequence (DNA): TGCGCCAGCAGCCCCGGGACAATGAACACTGAAGCTTTCATT. Its translation is CASSPGTMNTEAFI.

The chain carries TRBV5-1 and TRBJ2-5; D perhaps matches TRBD1 (6 bases). The length of the CDR3 is 15 residues. The V end lost 2 bases, the J end lost 1 base, and 12 bases lay between the germline ends. From germline, CDR1 is SGHRS and CDR2 YFSETQ. The CDR3 here is CASSFGQKFQETQYF. Here the CDR3 DNA reads TGCGCCAGCAGCTTTGGACAGAAATTCCAAGAGACCCAGTACTTC.